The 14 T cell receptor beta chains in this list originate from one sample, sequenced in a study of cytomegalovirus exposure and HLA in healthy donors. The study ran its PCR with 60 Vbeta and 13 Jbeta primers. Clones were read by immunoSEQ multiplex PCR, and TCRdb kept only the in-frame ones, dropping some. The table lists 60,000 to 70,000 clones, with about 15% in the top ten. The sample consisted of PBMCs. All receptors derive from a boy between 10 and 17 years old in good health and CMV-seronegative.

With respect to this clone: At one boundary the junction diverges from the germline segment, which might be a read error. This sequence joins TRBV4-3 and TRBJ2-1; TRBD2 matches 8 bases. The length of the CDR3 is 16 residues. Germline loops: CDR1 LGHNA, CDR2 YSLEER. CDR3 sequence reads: CASSHLAGNSYNGQFF. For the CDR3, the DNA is TGCGCCAGCAGCCACTTAGCGGGGAACTCCTACAATGGGCAGTTCTTC.

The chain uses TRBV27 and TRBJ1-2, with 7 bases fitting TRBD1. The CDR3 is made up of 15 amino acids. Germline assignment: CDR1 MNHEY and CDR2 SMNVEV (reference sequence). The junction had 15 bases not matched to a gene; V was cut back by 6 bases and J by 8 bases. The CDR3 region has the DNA TGTGCCAGCAGCCGGGGTTTACAGGGGTCAGAAGGCTACACCTTC. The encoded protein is CASSRGLQGSEGYTF.

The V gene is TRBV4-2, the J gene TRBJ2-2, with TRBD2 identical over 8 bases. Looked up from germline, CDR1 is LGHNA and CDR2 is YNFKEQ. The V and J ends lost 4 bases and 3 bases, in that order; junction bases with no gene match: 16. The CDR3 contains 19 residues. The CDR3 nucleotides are TGTGCCAGCAGCCCCCGCGCTAGCGGGCCCCCCGAAGACACCGGGGAGCTGTTTTTT. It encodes CASSPRASGPPEDTGELFF.

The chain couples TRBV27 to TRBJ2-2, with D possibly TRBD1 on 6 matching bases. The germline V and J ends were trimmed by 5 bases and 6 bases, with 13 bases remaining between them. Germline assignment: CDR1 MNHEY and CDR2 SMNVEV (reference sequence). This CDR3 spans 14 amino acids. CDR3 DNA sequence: TGTGCCAGCAGTCAAGGGGGTTCGTCCGGGGAGCTGTTTTTT. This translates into CASSQGGSSGELFF.

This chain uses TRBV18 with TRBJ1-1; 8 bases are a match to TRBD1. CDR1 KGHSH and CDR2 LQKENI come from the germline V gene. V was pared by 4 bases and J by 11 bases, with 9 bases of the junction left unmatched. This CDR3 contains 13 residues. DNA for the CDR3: TGTGCCAGCTCACTGACAGGGGAGCGCAGGGCTTTCTTT. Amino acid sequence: CASSLTGERRAFF.

Here the CDR3 reads CASSMLAGAPTDTQYF. The CDR3 region has the DNA TGTGCCAGTAGTATGCTAGCGGGGGCCCCCACAGATACGCAGTATTTT. The rearrangement joins TRBV19 to TRBJ2-3; TRBD2 matches 10 bases. There are 16 residues in the CDR3. Germline V gene lookup returns CDR1 LNHDA and CDR2 SQIVND (reference sequence). V lost 3 bases and J lost 2; bases outside the gene matches: 5. The complete variable domain, with remaining parts taken from reference TRBV19 and TRBJ2-3, reads DGGITQSPKYLFRKEGQNVTLSCEQNLNHDAMYWYRQDPGQGLRLIYYSQIVNDFQKGDIAEGYSVSREKKESFPLTVTSAQKNPTAFYLCASSMLAGAPTDTQYFGPGTRLTVL.

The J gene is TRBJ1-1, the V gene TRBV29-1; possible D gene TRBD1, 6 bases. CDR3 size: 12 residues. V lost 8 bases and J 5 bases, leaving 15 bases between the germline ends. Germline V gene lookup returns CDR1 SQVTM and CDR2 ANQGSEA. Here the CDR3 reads CSLIAGATEAFF. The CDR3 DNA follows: TGCAGCTTAATAGCAGGGGCAACTGAAGCTTTCTTT.

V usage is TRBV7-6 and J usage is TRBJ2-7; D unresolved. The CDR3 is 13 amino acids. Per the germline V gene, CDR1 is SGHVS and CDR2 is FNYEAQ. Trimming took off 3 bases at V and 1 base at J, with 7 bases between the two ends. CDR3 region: CASSFTESYEQYF. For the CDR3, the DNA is TGTGCCAGCAGCTTCACAGAATCCTACGAGCAGTACTTC.

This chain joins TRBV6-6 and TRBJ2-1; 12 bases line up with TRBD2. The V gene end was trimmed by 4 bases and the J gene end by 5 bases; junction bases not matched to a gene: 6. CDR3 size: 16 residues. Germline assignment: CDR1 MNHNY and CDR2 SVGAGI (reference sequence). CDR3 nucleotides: TGTGCCAGCAGTTTCCCCGGACTAGCGGGGAACAATGAGCAGTTCTTC. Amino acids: CASSFPGLAGNNEQFF.

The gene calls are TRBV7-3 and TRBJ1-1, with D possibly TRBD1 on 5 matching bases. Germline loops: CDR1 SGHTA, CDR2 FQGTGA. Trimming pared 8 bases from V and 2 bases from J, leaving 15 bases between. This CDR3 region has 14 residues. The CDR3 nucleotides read TGTGCCAGCGGCCCAACAGGCTCCAACACTGAAGCTTTCTTT. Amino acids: CASGPTGSNTEAFF.

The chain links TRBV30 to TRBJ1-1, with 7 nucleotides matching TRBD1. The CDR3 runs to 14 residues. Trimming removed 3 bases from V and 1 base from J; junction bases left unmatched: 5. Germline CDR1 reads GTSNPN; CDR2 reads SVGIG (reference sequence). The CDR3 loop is CAWRRGPSNTEAFF. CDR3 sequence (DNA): TGTGCCTGGAGGAGGGGGCCGTCGAACACTGAAGCTTTCTTT.

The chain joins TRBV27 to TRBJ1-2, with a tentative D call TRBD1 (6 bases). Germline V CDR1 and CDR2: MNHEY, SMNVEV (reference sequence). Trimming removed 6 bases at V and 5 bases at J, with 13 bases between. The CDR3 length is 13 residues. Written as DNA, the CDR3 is TGTGCCAGCAGCGCCACAGGGTCATATGGCTACACCTTC. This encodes CASSATGSYGYTF.

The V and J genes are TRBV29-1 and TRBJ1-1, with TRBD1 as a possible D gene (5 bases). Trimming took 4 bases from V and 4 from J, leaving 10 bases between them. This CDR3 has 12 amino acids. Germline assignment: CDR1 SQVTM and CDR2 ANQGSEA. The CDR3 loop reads CSVGGEITEAFF. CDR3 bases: TGCAGCGTTGGGGGCGAGATCACTGAAGCTTTCTTT.

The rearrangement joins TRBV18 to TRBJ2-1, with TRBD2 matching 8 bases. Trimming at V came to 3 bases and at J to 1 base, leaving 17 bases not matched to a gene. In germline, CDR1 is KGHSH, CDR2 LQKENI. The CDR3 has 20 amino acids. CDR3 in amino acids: CASSPTLAGRLAPSYNEQFF. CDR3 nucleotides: TGTGCCAGCTCACCGACGTTAGCGGGACGACTCGCCCCTTCCTACAATGAGCAGTTCTTC.